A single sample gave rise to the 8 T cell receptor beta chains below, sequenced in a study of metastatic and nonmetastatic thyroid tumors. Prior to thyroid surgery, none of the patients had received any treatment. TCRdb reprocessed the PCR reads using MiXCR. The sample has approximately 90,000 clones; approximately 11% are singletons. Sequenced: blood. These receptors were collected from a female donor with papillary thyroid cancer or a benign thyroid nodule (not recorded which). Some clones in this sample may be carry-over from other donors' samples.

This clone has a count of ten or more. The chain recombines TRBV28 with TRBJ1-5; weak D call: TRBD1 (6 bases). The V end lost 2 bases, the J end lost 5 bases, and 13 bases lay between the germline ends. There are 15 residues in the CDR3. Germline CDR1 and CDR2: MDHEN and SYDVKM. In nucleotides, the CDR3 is TGTGCCAGCAGTTTACGCGACAGGCCAGATCAGCCCCAGCATTTT. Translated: CASSLRDRPDQPQHF.

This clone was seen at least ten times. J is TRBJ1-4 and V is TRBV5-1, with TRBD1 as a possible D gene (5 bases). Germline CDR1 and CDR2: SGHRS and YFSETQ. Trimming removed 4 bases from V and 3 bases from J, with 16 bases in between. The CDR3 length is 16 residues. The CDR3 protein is CASSPLPDMANEKLFF. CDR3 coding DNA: TGCGCCAGCAGCCCCCTCCCGGACATGGCTAATGAAAAACTGTTTTTT.

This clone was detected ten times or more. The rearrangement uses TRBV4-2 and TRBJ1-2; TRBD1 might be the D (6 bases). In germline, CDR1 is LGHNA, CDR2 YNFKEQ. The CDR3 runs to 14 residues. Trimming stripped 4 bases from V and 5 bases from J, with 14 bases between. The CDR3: CASSPGRGTYGYTF. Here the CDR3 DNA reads TGTGCCAGCAGCCCAGGAAGGGGGACATATGGCTACACCTTC.

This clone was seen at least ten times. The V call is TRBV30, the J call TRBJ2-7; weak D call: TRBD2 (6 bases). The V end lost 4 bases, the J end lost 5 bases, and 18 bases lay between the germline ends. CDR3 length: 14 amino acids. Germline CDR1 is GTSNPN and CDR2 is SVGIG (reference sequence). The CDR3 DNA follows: TGTGCCTGGACCTTAGGGACGGGCGGGGACGAGCAGTACTTC. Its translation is CAWTLGTGGDEQYF. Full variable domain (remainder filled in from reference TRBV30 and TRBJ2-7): SQTIHQWPATLVQPVGSPLSLECTVEGTSNPNLYWYRQAAGRGLQLLFYSVGIGQISSEVPQNLSASRPQDRQFILSSKKLLLSDSGFYLCAWTLGTGGDEQYFGPGTRLTVT.

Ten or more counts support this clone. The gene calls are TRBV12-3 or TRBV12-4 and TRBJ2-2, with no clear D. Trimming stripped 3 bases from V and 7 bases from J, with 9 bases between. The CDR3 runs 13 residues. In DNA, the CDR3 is TGTGCCAGCAGTTTCCTGACGGGCGGGGAGCTGTTTTTT. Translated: CASSFLTGGELFF.

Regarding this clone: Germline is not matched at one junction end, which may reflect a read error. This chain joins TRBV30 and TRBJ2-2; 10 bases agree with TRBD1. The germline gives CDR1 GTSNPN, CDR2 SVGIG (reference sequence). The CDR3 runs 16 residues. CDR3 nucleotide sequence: TGTGCCTGGAGTGCTGGGACAGGGGTCATCACCGGTGAGCTGTTTTTT. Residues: CAWSAGTGVITGELFF.

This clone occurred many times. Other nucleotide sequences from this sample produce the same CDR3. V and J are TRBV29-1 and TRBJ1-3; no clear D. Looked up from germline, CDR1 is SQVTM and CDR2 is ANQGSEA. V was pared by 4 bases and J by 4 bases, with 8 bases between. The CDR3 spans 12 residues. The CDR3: CSVADGGNTIYF. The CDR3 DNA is TGCAGCGTTGCGGACGGAGGAAACACCATATATTTT.

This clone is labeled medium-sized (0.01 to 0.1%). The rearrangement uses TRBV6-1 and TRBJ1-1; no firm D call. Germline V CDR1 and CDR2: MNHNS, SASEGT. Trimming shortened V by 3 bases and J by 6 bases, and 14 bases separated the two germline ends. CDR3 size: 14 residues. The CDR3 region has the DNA TGTGCCAGCAGTGATATACCCGGGGTCTCTGAAGCTTTCTTT. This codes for CASSDIPGVSEAFF.